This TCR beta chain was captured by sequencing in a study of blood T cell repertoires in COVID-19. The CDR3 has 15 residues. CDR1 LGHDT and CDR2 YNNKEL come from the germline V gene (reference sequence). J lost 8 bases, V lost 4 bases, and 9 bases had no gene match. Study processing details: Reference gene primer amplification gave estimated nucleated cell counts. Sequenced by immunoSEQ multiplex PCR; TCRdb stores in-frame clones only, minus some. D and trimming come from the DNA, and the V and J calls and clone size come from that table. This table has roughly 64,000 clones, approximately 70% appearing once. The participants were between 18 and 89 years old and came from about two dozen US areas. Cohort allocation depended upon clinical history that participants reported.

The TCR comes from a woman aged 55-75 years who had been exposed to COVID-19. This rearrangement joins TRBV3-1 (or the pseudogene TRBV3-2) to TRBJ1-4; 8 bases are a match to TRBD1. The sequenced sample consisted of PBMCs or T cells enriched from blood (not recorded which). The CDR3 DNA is TGTGCCAGCAGCCGTAGACAGGGGACGGCGGAAAAACTGTTTTTT. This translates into CASSRRQGTAEKLFF.